The 11 T cell receptor beta chains below come from one sample, sequenced in a study of cytomegalovirus exposure and HLA in healthy donors. The protocol was immunoSEQ multiplex PCR, while the TCRdb copy is restricted to in-frame clones and leaves out a portion. The data show approximately 150,000 clones, with about 89% seen just once and approximately 2.4% held by the top ten. The sample consisted of PBMCs. All receptors derive from a man aged 18-30 years in good health and CMV-seropositive.

The chain has TRBV28 and TRBJ1-5; D not certain. Trimming removed 6 bases from V and 0 bases from J, with 12 bases in between. This CDR3 contains 15 residues. Germline V gene sequence: CDR1 MDHEN, CDR2 SYDVKM. The CDR3 sequence is CASRSVQNSNQPQHF. The CDR3 region has the DNA TGTGCCAGCAGGTCGGTGCAAAATAGCAATCAGCCCCAGCATTTT. Looking up the rest from reference TRBV28 and TRBJ1-5 gives the full variable domain: DVKVTQSSRYLVKRTGEKVFLECVQDMDHENMFWYRQDPGLGLRLIYFSYDVKMKEKGDIPEGYSVSREKKERFSLILESASTNQTSMYLCASRSVQNSNQPQHFGDGTRLSIL.

The genes are TRBV13 and TRBJ1-6; D might be TRBD1 (6 bases). CDR3 length: 15 residues. Germline values: CDR1 PRHDT, CDR2 FYEKMQ (reference sequence). Trimming took 2 bases from V and 3 from J, leaving 8 bases between them. The CDR3 DNA reads TGTGCCAGCAGCTTACGGACAGTCTATAATTCACCCCTCCACTTT. Protein sequence: CASSLRTVYNSPLHF. The full variable domain, its missing parts supplied by reference TRBV13 and TRBJ1-6, is AAGVIQSPRHLIKEKRETATLKCYPIPRHDTVYWYQQGPGQDPQFLISFYEKMQSDKGSIPDRFSAQQFSDYHSELNMSSLELGDSALYFCASSLRTVYNSPLHFGNGTRLTVT.

The V and J genes are TRBV9 and TRBJ2-6, with D tentatively TRBD2 (6 bases). Germline-derived CDR1 and CDR2 are SGDLS and YYNGEE. V dropped 3 bases and J dropped 3 bases, with 13 bases sitting between them. The CDR3 length is 16 residues. The CDR3 DNA reads TGTGCCAGCAGCGCACGGGAGTCAAATGGGGCCAACGTCCTGACTTTC. It encodes CASSARESNGANVLTF.

This clone was found a few times. J is TRBJ1-5 and V is TRBV27; D might be TRBD1 (6 bases). Trimming took 6 bases from V and 6 from J, leaving 15 bases between them. CDR1 and CDR2 from the germline V gene are MNHEY and SMNVEV (reference sequence). This CDR3 comprises 14 residues. This CDR3 reads CASSTAGVVQPQHF. The CDR3 DNA reads as TGTGCCAGCAGCACCGCAGGGGTGGTTCAGCCCCAGCATTTT.

The chain recombines TRBV2 with TRBJ1-2; D is unclear. Per germline, CDR1 SNHLY and CDR2 FYNNEI. The CDR3 spans 12 residues. V gave up 3 bases and J gave up 4 bases, with 6 bases separating them. The CDR3 DNA reads as TGTGCCAGCAGTGATTGGGCCTATGGCTACACCTTC. It translates to CASSDWAYGYTF.

The genes are TRBV4-3 and TRBJ2-1, with 8 bases that match TRBD2. This CDR3 comprises 17 residues. CDR1 is LGHNA, CDR2 YSLEER, per germline. Trimming took 0 bases from V and 4 from J; bases not matched to a gene: 8. The CDR3 DNA reads TGCGCCAGCAGCCAAGATCTAAAAACTAGCGGATACAATGAGCAGTTCTTC. Translation: CASSQDLKTSGYNEQFF.

The chain uses TRBV4-2 and TRBJ1-1, with TRBD1 identical over 11 bases. From germline, CDR1 is LGHNA and CDR2 YNFKEQ. The CDR3 length is 15 residues. Unmatched junction bases numbered 2, after V lost 1 base and J lost 4 bases. Written as DNA, the CDR3 is TGTGCCAGCAGCCAAGCTGGGACAGGGGGCACTGAAGCTTTCTTT. The encoded protein is CASSQAGTGGTEAFF.

The rearrangement joins TRBV20-1 to TRBJ2-5; tentative D call: TRBD2 (6 bases). Trimming shortened V by 3 bases and J by 4 bases, and 6 bases separated the two germline ends. This CDR3 has 11 residues. Germline-derived CDR1 and CDR2 are DFQATT and SNEGSKA (reference sequence). The CDR3 DNA is TGCAGTGCTAGGGGGGGAGAGACCCAGTACTTC. Translating gives CSARGGETQYF.

This chain uses TRBV9 with TRBJ1-1; D is perhaps TRBD1 (6 bases). Germline V lookup: CDR1 SGDLS, CDR2 YYNGEE. The V and J ends lost 4 bases and 5 bases respectively, with 18 bases between them. There are 15 residues in the CDR3. The CDR3 spells CASSKLGGLGTEAFF. CDR3 DNA sequence: TGTGCCAGCAGCAAATTGGGGGGGCTTGGGACTGAAGCTTTCTTT. The entire variable domain, with the rest obtained from reference TRBV9 and TRBJ1-1, is as follows: DSGVTQTPKHLITATGQRVTLRCSPRSGDLSVYWYQQSLDQGLQFLIQYYNGEERAKGNILERFSAQQFPDLHSELNLSSLELGDSALYFCASSKLGGLGTEAFFGQGTRLTVV.

The chain carries TRBV9 and TRBJ2-7; D not resolved. The CDR3 is 13 residues long. CDR1 is SGDLS, CDR2 YYNGEE, per germline. The V and J ends lost 0 bases and 2 bases respectively, with 6 bases between them. The CDR3 spells CASSVGDTYEQYF. The CDR3 DNA reads TGTGCCAGCAGCGTAGGAGACACCTACGAGCAGTACTTC.

The rearrangement uses TRBV6-1 and TRBJ1-1, with 7 bases that match TRBD1. Per the germline V gene, CDR1 is MNHNS and CDR2 is SASEGT. The CDR3 has 15 residues. V dropped 5 bases and J dropped 11; count of bases not matched to a gene: 17. This CDR3 is CASSLTGQPDLRAFF. CDR3 nucleotide sequence: TGTGCCAGCAGTTTGACGGGACAGCCCGATCTACGGGCTTTCTTT.